Included here is one T cell receptor beta chain sequence, with context. As yet, its antigen is unknown. The sample belongs to a study of CD8 T cells in Susac syndrome. Regarding the study as a whole: The study acknowledged a relatively small number of individuals in its TCR sequencing and HLA analysis.

Looked up from germline, CDR1 is SNHLY and CDR2 is FYNNEI. This CDR3 comprises 14 residues. The V gene lost 3 bases and the J gene lost 2 bases, with 8 bases spanning the gap. It was with random hexamers that roughly 0.45 to 1 ug RNA was reverse transcribed. An immunoSEQ multiplex PCR generated amplified TCR beta CDR3 products spanning 54 Vbeta and 13 Jbeta. TCRdb processed the immunoSEQ multiplex PCR reads anew with MiXCR; each CDR3 protein has one entry. The sample contains roughly 200,000 distinct CDR3 sequences, approximately 93% of which appear only once. The study used healthy donors as controls matched for age and sex. TEMRA cells were FACS-enriched and CD8+ and CD4+ T cells negatively isolated.

The receptor was derived from a human donor in good health. Sequenced sample: CD4+ T cells from PBMCs. This chain connects TRBV2 to TRBJ2-1; D uncertain. The CDR3 reads CASSDAVAYNEQFF. DNA of the CDR3: TGTGCCAGCAGTGACGCGGTGGCCTACAATGAGCAGTTCTTC.